Below, one T cell receptor beta chain is given with its context. This specimen belongs to a study of blood T cell repertoires in COVID-19. Study details: The samples span acute and convalescent COVID-19 from the United States, Italy and Spain. PBMCs, B-cell-depleted T cells, or T cells provided the cDNA or gDNA that made up the material.

In the authors' workflow: Nucleated cell counts were estimated from reference gene primer amplification. Clones were sequenced by immunoSEQ multiplex PCR, and TCRdb holds only the in-frame ones, with some missing. V and J calls and clone size come straight from that table; D and trimming were deduced from the DNA. The data hold about 200,000 clones, with about four fifths observed a single time. Trimming left V 5 bases short and J 2 bases short, with 12 bases between. The CDR3 extends over 14 amino acids. Germline V gene data show CDR1 as MNHEY and CDR2 as SVGAGI. The sample was peripheral blood. This chain connects TRBV6-5 to TRBJ2-5; TRBD2 might be the D (6 bases). This sequence originates from a woman aged 80 or older with acute or convalescent COVID-19. The CDR3: CASSQLRGQETQYF. The CDR3 nucleotides read TGTGCCAGCAGTCAACTACGGGGGCAAGAGACCCAGTACTTC.